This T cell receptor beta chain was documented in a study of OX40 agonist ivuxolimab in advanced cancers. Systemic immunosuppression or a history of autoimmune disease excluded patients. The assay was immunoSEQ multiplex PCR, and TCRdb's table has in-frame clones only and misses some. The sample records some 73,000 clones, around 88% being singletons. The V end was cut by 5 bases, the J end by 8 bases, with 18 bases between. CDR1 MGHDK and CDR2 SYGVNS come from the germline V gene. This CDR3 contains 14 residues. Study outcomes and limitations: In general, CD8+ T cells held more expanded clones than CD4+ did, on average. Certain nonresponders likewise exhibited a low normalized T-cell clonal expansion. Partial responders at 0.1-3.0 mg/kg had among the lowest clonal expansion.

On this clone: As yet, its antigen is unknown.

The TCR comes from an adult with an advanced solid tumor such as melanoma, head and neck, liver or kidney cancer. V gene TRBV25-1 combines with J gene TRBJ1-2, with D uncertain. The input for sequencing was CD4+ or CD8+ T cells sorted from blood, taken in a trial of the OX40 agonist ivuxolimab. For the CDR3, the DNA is TGTGCCAGCAGTACCAGCCTCGGTCCTCTCGGCTACACCTTC. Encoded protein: CASSTSLGPLGYTF.